This T cell receptor beta chain was captured in a study of blood T cells in healthy people across ages. The study's findings and limits: Significant beta diversity loss was already apparent by age 40, declining roughly linearly. Unknown donor CMV status possibly confounded expanded clonotype changes.

Using a J-beta primer mix together with a sample-barcoded 5' primer, a second PCR was run for about 6 to 11 cycles. TCRdb ran MiXCR on the 5' RACE reads and lists one entry per CDR3 protein. The profile shows about 830,000 distinct CDR3 sequences, 62% of them singletons. A word on this clonotype: What it binds is unknown.

Trimming removed 2 bases from V and 7 bases from J, with 12 bases in between. This CDR3 contains 14 residues. Germline values: CDR1 KGHSH, CDR2 LQKENI. This sequence originates from a young man in good health. The rearrangement uses TRBV18 and TRBJ2-4; no clear D gene. The sequenced material came from blood. The CDR3 nucleotides are TGTGCCAGCTCACCAGGGTTAGGCGTGAACATTCAGTACTTC. As protein: CASSPGLGVNIQYF.